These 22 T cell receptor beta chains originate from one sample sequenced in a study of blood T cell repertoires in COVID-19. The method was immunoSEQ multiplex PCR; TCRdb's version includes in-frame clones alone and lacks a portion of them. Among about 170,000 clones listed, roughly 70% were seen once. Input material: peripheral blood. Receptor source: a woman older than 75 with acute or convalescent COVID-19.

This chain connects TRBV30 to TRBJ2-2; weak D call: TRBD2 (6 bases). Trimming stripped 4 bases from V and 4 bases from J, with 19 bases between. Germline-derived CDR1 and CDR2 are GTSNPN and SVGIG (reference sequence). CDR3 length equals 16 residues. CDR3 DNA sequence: TGTGCCTGGACCCCCGGCGCGGCGGGGCGCACCGGGGAGCTGTTTTTT. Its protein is CAWTPGAAGRTGELFF. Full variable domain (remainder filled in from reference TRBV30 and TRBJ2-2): SQTIHQWPATLVQPVGSPLSLECTVEGTSNPNLYWYRQAAGRGLQLLFYSVGIGQISSEVPQNLSASRPQDRQFILSSKKLLLSDSGFYLCAWTPGAAGRTGELFFGEGSRLTVL.

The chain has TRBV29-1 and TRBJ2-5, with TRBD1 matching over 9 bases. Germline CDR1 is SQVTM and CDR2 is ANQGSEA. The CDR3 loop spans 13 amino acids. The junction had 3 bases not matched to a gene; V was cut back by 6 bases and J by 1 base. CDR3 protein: CSVGQGSQETQYF. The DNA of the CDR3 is TGCAGCGTGGGACAGGGAAGCCAAGAGACCCAGTACTTC.

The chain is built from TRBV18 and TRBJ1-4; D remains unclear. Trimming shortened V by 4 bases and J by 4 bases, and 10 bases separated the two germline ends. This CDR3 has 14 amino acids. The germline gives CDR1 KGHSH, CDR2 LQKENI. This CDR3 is CASSQRVGNEKLFF. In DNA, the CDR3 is TGTGCCAGCTCACAACGGGTGGGTAATGAAAAACTGTTTTTT.

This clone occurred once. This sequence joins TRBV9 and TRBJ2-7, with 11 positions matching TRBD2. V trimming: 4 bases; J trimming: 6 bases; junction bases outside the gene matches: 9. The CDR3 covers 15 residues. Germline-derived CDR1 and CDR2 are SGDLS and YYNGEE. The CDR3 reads CASSTTGTSGLEQYF. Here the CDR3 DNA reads TGTGCCAGCAGCACAACCGGGACTAGCGGCCTCGAGCAGTACTTC.

The DNA for the CDR3 is TGTGCCAGTAGATACACGACAGTTTACGAGCAGTACTTC. Protein: CASRYTTVYEQYF. This sequence joins TRBV19 and TRBJ2-7, with D possibly TRBD1 on 5 matching bases. The germline V and J ends were trimmed by 6 bases and 4 bases, with 13 bases remaining between them. The CDR3 sequence is 13 residues long. The germline CDR1 and CDR2 sequences are LNHDA and SQIVND (reference sequence).

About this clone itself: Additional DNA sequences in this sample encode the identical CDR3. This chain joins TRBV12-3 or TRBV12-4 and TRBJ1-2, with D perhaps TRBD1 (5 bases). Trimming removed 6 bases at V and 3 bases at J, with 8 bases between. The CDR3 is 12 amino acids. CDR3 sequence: CASSGGDYGYTF. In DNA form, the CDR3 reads TGTGCCAGCAGCGGGGGAGACTATGGCTACACCTTC.

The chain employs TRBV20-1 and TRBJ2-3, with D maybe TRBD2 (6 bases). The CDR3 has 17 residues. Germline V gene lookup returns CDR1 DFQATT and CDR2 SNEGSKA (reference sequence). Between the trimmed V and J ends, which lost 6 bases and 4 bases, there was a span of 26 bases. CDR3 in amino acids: CSASGFFSGPGADTQYF. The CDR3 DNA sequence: TGCAGTGCCAGTGGGTTTTTTTCGGGACCGGGGGCAGATACGCAGTATTTT.

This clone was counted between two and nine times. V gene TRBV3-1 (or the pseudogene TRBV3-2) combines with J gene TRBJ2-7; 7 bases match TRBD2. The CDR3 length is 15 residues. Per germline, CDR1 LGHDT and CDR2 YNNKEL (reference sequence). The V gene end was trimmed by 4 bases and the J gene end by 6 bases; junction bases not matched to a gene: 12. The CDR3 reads CASSPTGLVESEQYF. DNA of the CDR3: TGTGCCAGCAGCCCCACCGGACTAGTCGAGAGCGAGCAGTACTTC.

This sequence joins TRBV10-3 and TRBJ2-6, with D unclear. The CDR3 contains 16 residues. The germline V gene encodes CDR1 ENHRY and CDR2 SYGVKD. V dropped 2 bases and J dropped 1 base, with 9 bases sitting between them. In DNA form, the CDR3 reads TGTGCCATCAGTGAGGGCGGCGCATCTGGGGCCAACGTCCTGACTTTC. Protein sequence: CAISEGGASGANVLTF.

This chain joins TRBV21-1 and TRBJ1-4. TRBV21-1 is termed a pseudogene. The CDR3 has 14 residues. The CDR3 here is CASSKGGDNEKLFF. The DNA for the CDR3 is TGTGCCAGCAGCAAAGGGGGAGATAATGAAAAACTGTTTTTT.

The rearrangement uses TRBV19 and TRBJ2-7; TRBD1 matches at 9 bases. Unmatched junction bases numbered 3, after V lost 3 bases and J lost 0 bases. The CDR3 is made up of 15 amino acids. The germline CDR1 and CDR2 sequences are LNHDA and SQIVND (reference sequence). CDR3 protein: CASSIKTGGSYEQYF. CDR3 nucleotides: TGTGCCAGTAGTATCAAGACAGGGGGCTCCTACGAGCAGTACTTC.

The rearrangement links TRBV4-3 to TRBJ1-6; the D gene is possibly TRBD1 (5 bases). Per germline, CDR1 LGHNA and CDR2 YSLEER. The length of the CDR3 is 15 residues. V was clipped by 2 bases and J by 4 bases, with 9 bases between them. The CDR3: CASSQQTDYNSPLHF. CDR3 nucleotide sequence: TGCGCCAGCAGCCAACAGACAGATTATAATTCACCCCTCCACTTT.

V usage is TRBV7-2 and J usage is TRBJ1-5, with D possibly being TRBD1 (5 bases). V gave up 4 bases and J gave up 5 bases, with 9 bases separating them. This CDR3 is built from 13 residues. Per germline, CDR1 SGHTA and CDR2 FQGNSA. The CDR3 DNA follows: TGTGCCAGCAGCTGGGGGGGATATCAGCCCCAGCATTTT. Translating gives CASSWGGYQPQHF.

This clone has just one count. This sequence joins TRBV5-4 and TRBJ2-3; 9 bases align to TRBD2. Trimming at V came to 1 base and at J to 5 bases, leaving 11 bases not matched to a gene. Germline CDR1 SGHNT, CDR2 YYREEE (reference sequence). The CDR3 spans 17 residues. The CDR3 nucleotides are TGTGCCAGCAGCTTGATGGTGGGAGCGGGAGGCCAAGATACGCAGTATTTT. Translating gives CASSLMVGAGGQDTQYF.

The chain's CDR3 is CASSSTPTGKTEAFF. The CDR3 nucleotides are TGTGCCAGCAGTTCCACCCCGACAGGGAAAACTGAAGCTTTCTTT. V and J are TRBV6-2 or TRBV6-3 and TRBJ1-1; 7 nucleotides match TRBD1. The CDR3 contains 15 residues. The V gene end was trimmed by 4 bases and the J gene end by 5 bases; junction bases not matched to a gene: 10. Germline V lookup: CDR1 MNHEY, CDR2 SVGEGT.

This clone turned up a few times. For the CDR3, the DNA is TGTGCCAGCAGCAACCGCGGGAGTGAGGGGGAGACCCAGTACTTC. It encodes CASSNRGSEGETQYF. This chain links TRBV11-3 with TRBJ2-5; 7 bases match TRBD2. Germline assignment: CDR1 SGHNT and CDR2 YENEEA. The J segment lost 5 bases and the V segment lost 5 bases, leaving 11 bases of the junction unmatched. The CDR3 runs 15 residues. Full variable domain (outside the CDR3, taken from reference TRBV11-3 and TRBJ2-5): EAGVVQSPRYKIIEKKQPVAFWCNPISGHNTLYWYLQNLGQGPELLIRYENEEAVDDSQLPKDRFSAERLKGVDSTLKIQPAELGDSAVYLCASSNRGSEGETQYFGPGTRLLVL.

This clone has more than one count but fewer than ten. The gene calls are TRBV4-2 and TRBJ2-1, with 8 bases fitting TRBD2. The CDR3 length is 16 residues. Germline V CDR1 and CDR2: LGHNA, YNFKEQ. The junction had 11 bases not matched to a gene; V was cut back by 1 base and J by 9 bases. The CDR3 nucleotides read TGTGCCAGCAGCCAAGGAATATCCGGGAGGGGGGGTGAGCAGTTCTTC. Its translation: CASSQGISGRGGEQFF.

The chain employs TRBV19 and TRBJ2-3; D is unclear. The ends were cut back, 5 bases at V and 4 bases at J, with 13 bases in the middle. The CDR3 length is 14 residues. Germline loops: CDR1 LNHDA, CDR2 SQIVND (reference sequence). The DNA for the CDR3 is TGTGCCAGTAGTCTGGCTAGTACCCCAGATACGCAGTATTTT. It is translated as CASSLASTPDTQYF.

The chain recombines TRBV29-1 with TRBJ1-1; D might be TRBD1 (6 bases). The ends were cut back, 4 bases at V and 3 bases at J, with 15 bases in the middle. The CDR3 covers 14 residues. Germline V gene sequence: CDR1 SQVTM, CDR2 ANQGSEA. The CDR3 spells CSVVRGAGDTEAFF. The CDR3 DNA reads TGCAGCGTTGTGCGGGGGGCAGGTGACACTGAAGCTTTCTTT.

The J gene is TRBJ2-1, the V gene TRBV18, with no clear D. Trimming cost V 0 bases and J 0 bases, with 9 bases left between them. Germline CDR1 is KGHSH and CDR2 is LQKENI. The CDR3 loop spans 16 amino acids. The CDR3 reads CASSPPGRPSYNEQFF. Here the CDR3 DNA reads TGTGCCAGCTCACCACCGGGCAGACCCTCCTACAATGAGCAGTTCTTC.

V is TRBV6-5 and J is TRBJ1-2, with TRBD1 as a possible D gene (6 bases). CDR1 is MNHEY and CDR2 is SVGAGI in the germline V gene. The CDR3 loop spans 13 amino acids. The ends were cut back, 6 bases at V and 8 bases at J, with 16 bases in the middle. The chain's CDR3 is CASRDSAVKGYTF. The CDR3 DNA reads TGTGCCAGCAGGGACAGCGCCGTGAAGGGCTACACCTTC.

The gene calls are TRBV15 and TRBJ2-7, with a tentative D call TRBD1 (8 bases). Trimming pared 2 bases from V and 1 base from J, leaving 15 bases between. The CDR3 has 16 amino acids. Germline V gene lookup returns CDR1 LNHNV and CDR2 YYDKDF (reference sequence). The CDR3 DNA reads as TGTGCCACCAGCAGACCACAGGGGGGGTTTTCCTACGAGCAGTACTTC. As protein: CATSRPQGGFSYEQYF.